This T cell receptor (beta chain) was recorded in a study of T cells in Graves' hyperthyroidism and ophthalmopathy. In the study overall: Staff took peripheral blood when the initial diagnosis was made, before any treatment began.

RNA transcripts provided the source from which TCR beta CDR3 regions were amplified. With the HTBI primer set, the TCR CDR3 went through a first round of RT-PCR. MiXCR was run by TCRdb on the multiplex PCR reads, yielding one entry per CDR3 protein. The repertoire has 300,000 to 350,000 distinct CDR3 sequences, roughly 18% of them found once; the top ten carry about half. This clonotype was seen at least ten times. CDR1 and CDR2 (germline): WSHSY, SAAADI. The V and J ends lost 0 bases and 0 bases, in that order; junction bases with no gene match: 0. The CDR3 runs 15 residues. Sequencing was carried out using blood. This TCR was sampled from a woman between 45 and 65 years old with Graves' hyperthyroidism. The chain links TRBV10-2 to TRBJ1-2; 8 bases are shared with TRBD1. The CDR3 bases are TGCGCCAGCAGTGAGTCGGGACAGGCTAACTATGGCTACACCTTC. As protein: CASSESGQANYGYTF.